A single sample is the source of the 18 T cell receptor beta chains below, sequenced in a study of blood T cell repertoires in COVID-19. Produced via immunoSEQ multiplex PCR; TCRdb's table is partial and in-frame only. The sample lists 100,000 to 130,000 clones; almost 85% were seen once. What was sequenced was peripheral blood. Receptors were obtained from a human donor in a cohort sampled during active COVID-19.

The CDR3 region has the DNA TGTGCCAGCAGTGCGAGTCTTGGAGCGGACACTGAAGCTTTCTTT. It specifies CASSASLGADTEAFF. This chain links TRBV5-6 with TRBJ1-1; no firm D call. This CDR3 region has 15 residues. Trimming pared 5 bases from V and 3 bases from J, leaving 17 bases between. CDR1 is SGHDT and CDR2 is YYEEEE in the germline V gene.

This rearrangement joins TRBV7-2 to TRBJ2-1; D unresolved. The CDR3 totals 14 residues. Germline V lookup: CDR1 SGHTA, CDR2 FQGNSA. Between the trimmed V and J ends, which lost 5 bases and 5 bases, there was a span of 13 bases. This CDR3 is CASSPQTGNNEQFF. The CDR3 DNA reads TGTGCCAGCAGCCCGCAGACTGGCAACAATGAGCAGTTCTTC.

The chain carries TRBV6-2 or TRBV6-3 and TRBJ1-1; tentatively, D is TRBD1 (5 bases). V was cut by 0 bases and J by 4 bases, with 9 bases left in between. This CDR3 is built from 14 residues. Per germline, CDR1 MNHEY and CDR2 SVGEGT. Written as DNA, the CDR3 is TGTGCCAGCAGTTACTCAGGGGTTGGCACTGAAGCTTTCTTT. This encodes CASSYSGVGTEAFF.

The gene calls are TRBV2 and TRBJ2-2; TRBD2 matches at 8 bases. CDR3 length: 16 residues. Germline V lookup: CDR1 SNHLY, CDR2 FYNNEI. The V segment lost 7 bases and the J segment 7 bases; nucleotides outside the gene matches: 14. The CDR3 bases are TGTGCCAGCACCCTAGGGGGGGGACTAGGCGGCGGGGAGCTGTTTTTT. The encoded protein is CASTLGGGLGGGELFF.

In its sample, this clone was seen once. V and J are TRBV4-2 and TRBJ2-7; TRBD2 is a possible D gene (5 bases). The CDR3 is 13 residues long. V lost 0 bases and J 12 bases, leaving 15 bases between the germline ends. Germline CDR1 LGHNA, CDR2 YNFKEQ. CDR3 sequence reads: CASSQDRRTPLYV. The CDR3 DNA is TGTGCCAGCAGCCAAGATCGCAGGACTCCGTTGTACGTC.

In nucleotides, the CDR3 is TGTGCCAGCAAGGGGGTAAAGGGGAATCAGCCCCAGCATTTT. Translating it yields CASKGVKGNQPQHF. The gene calls are TRBV9 and TRBJ1-5, with D possibly TRBD1 on 6 matching bases. The V end lost 6 bases, the J end lost 4 bases, and 14 bases lay between the germline ends. Germline V gives CDR1 SGDLS, CDR2 YYNGEE. This CDR3 contains 14 residues.

The V call is TRBV5-4, the J call TRBJ2-5; tentatively, D is TRBD2 (6 bases). The ends were cut back, 4 bases at V and 5 bases at J, with 18 bases in the middle. This CDR3 is 15 amino acids long. Looked up from germline, CDR1 is SGHNT and CDR2 is YYREEE (reference sequence). The CDR3 reads CASSLGGADGETQYF. DNA for the CDR3: TGTGCCAGCAGCCTGGGCGGGGCGGACGGGGAGACCCAGTACTTC.

This clone was observed a handful of times. This chain uses TRBV5-5 with TRBJ2-1; 16 bases agree with TRBD2. The CDR3 is made up of 15 amino acids. The trim removed 4 bases at V and 7 bases at J, leaving 2 bases unmatched. Germline V gives CDR1 SGHKS, CDR2 YYEKEE (reference sequence). CDR3 sequence (DNA): TGTGCCAGCAGCCCGGGACTAGCGGGAGGGAATGAGCAGTTCTTC. It encodes CASSPGLAGGNEQFF.

This clone has more than one count but fewer than ten. The rearrangement uses TRBV7-9 and TRBJ1-6; tentatively, D is TRBD1 (6 bases). Germline values: CDR1 SEHNR, CDR2 FQNEAQ (reference sequence). V lost 7 bases to trimming and J lost 4 bases, with 11 bases between them. The CDR3 spans 14 residues. The CDR3 DNA is TGTGCCAGCACCGCCGGACAGTATAATTCACCCCTCCACTTT. It is translated as CASTAGQYNSPLHF.

The chain combines TRBV6-1 with TRBJ1-5, with TRBD1 identical over 9 bases. The CDR3 extends over 15 amino acids. V was pared by 1 base and J by 4 bases, with 2 bases of the junction left unmatched. Germline CDR1 reads MNHNS; CDR2 reads SASEGT. The CDR3 is CASSEGTGDNQPQHF. The CDR3 nucleotides read TGTGCCAGCAGTGAAGGGACAGGGGATAATCAGCCCCAGCATTTT.

The chain combines TRBV7-9 with TRBJ1-2; 7 bases are shared with TRBD1. CDR1 is SEHNR, CDR2 FQNEAQ, per germline (reference sequence). The CDR3 consists of 14 residues. After removal of 4 bases from V and 6 bases from J, the junction contained 8 bases not matched to a gene. Written as DNA, the CDR3 is TGTGCCAGCAGCTCCCTCGGGACAGCCGATGGCTACACCTTC. Protein product: CASSSLGTADGYTF.

This chain uses TRBV5-1 with TRBJ2-7, with 12 bases matching TRBD2. There are 17 residues in the CDR3. CDR1 and CDR2 from the germline V gene are SGHRS and YFSETQ. Germline trimming cut 0 bases from V and 5 bases from J; bases unmatched to any gene: 9. Written as DNA, the CDR3 is TGCGCCAGCAGCTTGGGACTTAGACTAGCGGGAGACCACGAGCAGTACTTC. Protein sequence: CASSLGLRLAGDHEQYF.

The chain is built from TRBV28 and TRBJ2-5; maybe TRBD2 (5 bases). This CDR3 has 14 amino acids. V gave up 3 bases and J gave up 5 bases, with 13 bases separating them. Per germline, CDR1 MDHEN and CDR2 SYDVKM. CDR3 sequence reads: CASSLSGRRETQYF. Here the CDR3 DNA reads TGTGCCAGCAGTTTGTCAGGACGGAGGGAGACCCAGTACTTC.

This chain uses TRBV6-5 with TRBJ2-7, with 10 bases aligning to TRBD1. Losses at the gene ends were 7 bases for V and 10 bases for J; bases not matched to a gene: 13. Germline V lookup: CDR1 MNHEY, CDR2 SVGAGI. The CDR3 covers 14 residues. The CDR3 region is CASISGTGVPTQYV. The CDR3 region has the DNA TGTGCCAGCATATCCGGGACAGGGGTCCCTACCCAGTACGTC.

In nucleotides, the CDR3 is TGTGCCAGCAGTGACAGCTATGGCTACACCTTC. It translates to CASSDSYGYTF. V gene TRBV6-6 combines with J gene TRBJ1-2; perhaps TRBD1 as D (5 bases). The germline V gene has CDR1 MNHNY and CDR2 SVGAGI (reference sequence). V lost 5 bases, J lost 4 bases, and 5 bases lay in between. The CDR3 totals 11 residues.

This chain links TRBV7-2 with TRBJ1-1, with 7 nucleotides matching TRBD1. Germline-derived CDR1 and CDR2 are SGHTA and FQGNSA. The CDR3 extends over 14 amino acids. The ends lost 0 bases at V and 4 bases at J; junction bases unmatched: 2. The CDR3 DNA follows: TGTGCCAGCAGCTTAGCTGCAGGGGGCACTGAAGCTTTCTTT. It specifies CASSLAAGGTEAFF.

The V gene is TRBV5-1, the J gene TRBJ1-1; 7 bases are a match to TRBD1. Germline CDR1 is SGHRS and CDR2 is YFSETQ. Trimming removed 6 bases from V and 1 base from J; junction bases left unmatched: 9. The CDR3 length is 15 residues. CDR3 sequence (DNA): TGCGCCAGCAACTCCAAGGGGACAGCGAACACTGAAGCTTTCTTT. This encodes CASNSKGTANTEAFF.

The gene calls are TRBV7-3 and TRBJ1-1; 9 bases line up with TRBD1. Per germline, CDR1 SGHTA and CDR2 FQGTGA. V shed 6 bases, J shed 4 bases, and the junction held 6 bases outside the gene matches. This CDR3 is 14 amino acids long. The CDR3 region is CASSPGTGSTEAFF. The CDR3 DNA reads TGTGCCAGCAGTCCTGGGACAGGGAGCACTGAAGCTTTCTTT.